Listed below are T cell receptor beta chains from one sample, sequenced in a study of T cells after posttransplantation cyclophosphamide. Clones were sequenced by immunoSEQ multiplex PCR, and TCRdb holds only the in-frame ones, with some missing. Of approximately 9,800 clones in the sample, about 98% were seen once. Sample: naive CD8+ T cells sorted from PBMCs. The receptors were gathered from a man aged 50 to 60 in good health, CMV-negative, and a related stem cell transplant donor. Both conserved end residues are part of each CDR3. The D gene is left open where the match is weak. Rows give clone size only sometimes, using once, few, many, or a class for an expanded clone.

V	J	length	size	D	CDR3	DNA
TRBV27	TRBJ2-3	15	NA	NA	CASSLSGGPPDTQYF	TGTGCCAGCAGTTTATCTGGGGGCCCCCCAGATACGCAGTATTTT
TRBV7-3	TRBJ2-3	15	NA	TRBD2	CASSLTGGGLDTQYF	TGTGCCAGCAGCTTAACGGGCGGGGGGCTGGATACGCAGTATTTT
TRBV7-2	TRBJ2-5	15	NA	TRBD2	CASLGGGGPQETQYF	TGTGCCAGCCTCGGTGGCGGGGGGCCCCAAGAGACCCAGTACTTC
TRBV9	TRBJ1-1	13	NA	TRBD1	CASATGLNTEAFF	TGTGCCAGCGCGACAGGGCTGAACACTGAAGCTTTCTTT
TRBV4-2	TRBJ2-3	15	few	TRBD2	CASSPTSGATDTQYF	TGTGCCAGCAGCCCGACTAGCGGGGCAACAGATACGCAGTATTTT
TRBV7-2	TRBJ2-7	16	NA	TRBD2	CASSLWTSGGNYEQYF	TGTGCCAGCAGCTTATGGACTAGCGGGGGAAACTACGAGCAGTACTTC
TRBV4-1	TRBJ1-6	15	NA	NA	CASSRDNSYNSPLHF	TGCGCCAGCAGCCGGGACAACTCCTATAATTCACCCCTCCACTTT
TRBV12-5	TRBJ2-2	16	NA	TRBD2	CASGPGLAGVTGELFF	TGTGCTAGTGGTCCAGGACTAGCGGGAGTAACCGGGGAGCTGTTTTTT
TRBV14	TRBJ2-7	14	once	TRBD2	CASSLGRADYEQYF	TGTGCCAGCAGCCTGGGGAGGGCCGACTACGAGCAGTACTTC
TRBV5-4	TRBJ2-1	16	NA	TRBD2	CASSLWTSGGAREQFF	TGTGCCAGCAGCTTGTGGACTAGCGGGGGGGCCCGGGAGCAGTTCTTC
TRBV7-9	TRBJ2-7	11	NA	NA	CASSYPGEQYF	TGTGCCAGCAGCTATCCGGGTGAGCAGTACTTC